This T cell receptor beta chain came from a study of cytomegalovirus exposure and HLA in healthy donors. Use of 60 Vbeta and 13 Jbeta primers characterized the PCR. Profiling relied on immunoSEQ multiplex PCR, and the TCRdb table lists in-frame clones only, not all of them. The table lists about 110,000 clones, approximately 70% of them singletons, with just over 8.5% in the top ten. Among the donors, all were healthy bone marrow donors. The CDR3 contains 13 residues. V was pared by 6 bases and J by 5 bases, with 9 bases of the junction left unmatched. Germline V gene lookup returns CDR1 SQVTM and CDR2 ANQGSEA. About this clone itself: The antigen remains undetermined.

Study outcomes and limitations: Earlier analysis found most TCR beta V segments productive about 87% or about 30% of the time. It was shown in a later analysis that HLA-associated TCR beta chains were more clonally expanded than other, equally common chains.

The sequencing sample was made of PBMCs. The sequence was collected from a man aged 25-40 years in good health and CMV-seropositive. The J gene is TRBJ1-1, the V gene TRBV29-1, with 7 bases identical to TRBD1. CDR3 residues: CSVSTGVETEAFF. In DNA form, the CDR3 reads TGCAGCGTGTCAACAGGGGTCGAGACTGAAGCTTTCTTT.